Presented here are 14 T cell receptor beta chains from one specimen sequenced in a study of blood T cell repertoires in COVID-19. Measured with immunoSEQ multiplex PCR; TCRdb has only the in-frame clones, and not every one. The profile covers about 74,000 clones, with 87% appearing a single time and approximately 28% taken by the ten largest. What was sequenced was peripheral blood. The receptors here all came from a woman over 75 with active or convalescent COVID-19.

The chain uses TRBV6-5 and TRBJ1-4; a possible D gene is TRBD1 (6 bases). Deletions cut 8 bases from V and 8 bases from J, with 21 bases between. The germline gives CDR1 MNHEY, CDR2 SVGAGI. The CDR3 contains 15 residues. The CDR3 DNA is TGTGCCAGCCTACCTCCGGGGGGCGCGCGGGAAAAACTGTTTTTT. It is translated as CASLPPGGAREKLFF.

The J gene is TRBJ2-1, the V gene TRBV11-3, with TRBD2 matching over 11 bases. Germline values: CDR1 SGHNT, CDR2 YENEEA. This CDR3 comprises 15 residues. The V segment lost 3 bases and the J segment 7 bases; nucleotides outside the gene matches: 5. CDR3 loop: CASSLLAGGHNEQFF. The CDR3 DNA follows: TGTGCCAGCAGCTTGTTAGCGGGGGGGCATAATGAGCAGTTCTTC.

V is TRBV7-9 and J is TRBJ1-3; no clear D gene. Germline-derived CDR1 and CDR2 are SEHNR and FQNEAQ (reference sequence). Trimming took off 5 bases at V and 0 bases at J, with 8 bases between the two ends. This CDR3 contains 14 residues. The CDR3 DNA reads TGTGCCAGCAGCCAACTCGGCTCTGGAAACACCATATATTTT. Translation gives CASSQLGSGNTIYF.

The V gene is TRBV4-3, the J gene TRBJ2-1; TRBD2 matches 12 bases. The junction had 8 bases not matched to a gene; V was cut back by 1 base and J by 7 bases. The CDR3 loop spans 17 amino acids. Germline lookup yields CDR1 LGHNA and CDR2 YSLEER. The CDR3 reads CASSQGYGLAGRNEQFF. For the CDR3, the DNA is TGCGCCAGCAGCCAAGGGTATGGACTAGCGGGGAGGAATGAGCAGTTCTTC.

The gene calls are TRBV7-3 and TRBJ1-1; the match to TRBD1 covers 7 bases. V shed 4 bases, J shed 5 bases, and the junction held 7 bases outside the gene matches. This CDR3 spans 14 amino acids. Germline V lookup: CDR1 SGHTA, CDR2 FQGTGA. CDR3 loop: CASSSRQGDTEAFF. The CDR3 DNA follows: TGTGCCAGCAGCTCCCGACAGGGCGATACTGAAGCTTTCTTT.

V is TRBV5-4 and J is TRBJ2-1, with D possibly matching TRBD2 (5 bases). The CDR3 consists of 15 residues. Germline V lookup: CDR1 SGHNT, CDR2 YYREEE (reference sequence). Trimming removed 0 bases at V and 3 bases at J, with 10 bases between. Here the CDR3 DNA reads TGTGCCAGCAGCTTGGTTGGCCGGGGCTACAATGAGCAGTTCTTC. This translates into CASSLVGRGYNEQFF.

This chain connects TRBV28 to TRBJ1-4, with D maybe TRBD1 (5 bases). The CDR3 length is 15 residues. V lost 5 bases to trimming and J lost 5 bases, with 15 bases between them. Germline V lookup: CDR1 MDHEN, CDR2 SYDVKM. The CDR3 here is CASSTDGGENEKLFF. CDR3 in DNA: TGTGCCAGCAGTACCGACGGGGGGGAGAATGAAAAACTGTTTTTT.

V and J are TRBV2 and TRBJ2-1; TRBD1 matches 7 bases. Germline V lookup: CDR1 SNHLY, CDR2 FYNNEI. CDR3 length: 16 residues. The ends lost 6 bases at V and 0 bases at J; junction bases unmatched: 8. The CDR3 coding sequence is TGTGCCAGCAGCGATAGACAGGGAAGCTCCTACAATGAGCAGTTCTTC. The encoded protein is CASSDRQGSSYNEQFF.

V is TRBV3-1 (or the pseudogene TRBV3-2) and J is TRBJ2-7; D is ambiguous. Germline values: CDR1 LGHDT, CDR2 YNNKEL (reference sequence). With 1 base removed from V and 6 bases from J, the gap between germline ends came to 7 bases. This CDR3 has 12 amino acids. The CDR3 loop is CASSQVSSEQYF. CDR3 DNA sequence: TGTGCCAGCAGCCAAGTTTCGTCCGAGCAGTACTTC.

The J gene is TRBJ2-3, the V gene TRBV5-6, with D uncertain. CDR1 is SGHDT, CDR2 YYEEEE, per germline. V lost 2 bases and J lost 3, with 13 bases in between. This CDR3 has 15 residues. The CDR3: CASSFPRPTTDTQYF. CDR3 nucleotides: TGTGCCAGCAGCTTCCCCAGGCCCACAACAGATACGCAGTATTTT. Filled out from reference TRBV5-6 and TRBJ2-3, the complete variable domain reads DAGVTQSPTHLIKTRGQQVTLRCSPKSGHDTVSWYQQALGQGPQFIFQYYEEEERQRGNFPDRFSGHQFPNYSSELNVNALLLGDSALYLCASSFPRPTTDTQYFGPGTRLTVL.

This clone is a singleton in its sample. This chain uses TRBV9 with TRBJ2-5; 13 bases agree with TRBD2. CDR1 SGDLS and CDR2 YYNGEE come from the germline V gene. The CDR3 has 17 residues. Trimming at V came to 0 bases and at J to 4 bases, leaving 6 bases not matched to a gene. The CDR3 reads CASSVGTSGGQRETQYF. CDR3 bases: TGTGCCAGCAGCGTAGGGACTAGCGGGGGTCAGCGAGAGACCCAGTACTTC.

V and J are TRBV10-2 and TRBJ2-3; TRBD2 might be the D (6 bases). The CDR3 extends over 17 amino acids. V lost 4 bases and J lost 2, with 19 bases in between. Per the germline V gene, CDR1 is WSHSY and CDR2 is SAAADI. The CDR3 sequence is CASSVVGGPTFTDTQYF. CDR3 sequence (DNA): TGCGCCAGCAGTGTTGTGGGGGGACCAACCTTCACAGATACGCAGTATTTT.

The CDR3 spells CAWRGEGTEQYF. In nucleotides, the CDR3 is TGTGCCTGGAGGGGGGAGGGAACCGAGCAGTACTTC. The chain is built from TRBV30 and TRBJ2-7; 7 nucleotides align to TRBD2. There are 12 residues in the CDR3. The V and J ends lost 3 bases and 6 bases, in that order; junction bases with no gene match: 5. The germline gives CDR1 GTSNPN, CDR2 SVGIG (reference sequence).

The chain combines TRBV10-1 with TRBJ2-1, with 9 nucleotides matching TRBD2. After removal of 2 bases from V and 10 bases from J, the junction contained 9 bases not matched to a gene. The CDR3 has 15 residues. Germline values: CDR1 WNHNN, CDR2 SYGVQD (reference sequence). CDR3 in DNA: TGCGCCAGCAGTGAGGCAATAGCGGGGGTTCGAGAGCAGTTCTTC. Translation: CASSEAIAGVREQFF.